The present TCR beta chain was sequenced within a study of shared T cell receptors in the human thymus. The table lists this clone with a count of one. The germline V and J ends were trimmed by 4 bases and 3 bases, with 18 bases remaining between them. The CDR3 totals 16 residues. In germline, CDR1 is SGHAT, CDR2 FQNNGV. Produced via immunoSEQ multiplex PCR; TCRdb's table is partial and in-frame only. Of approximately 580,000 clones detected, around three quarters appear once; the ten largest clones hold approximately 0.013%. These same data were also listed under a study on human thymus T cells. From that paper: Samples came from healthy Finnish infants during open corrective cardiac surgery. Repertoires from thymus and blood appeared to show biased V and J gene usage.

Sequenced input: thymocytes. The chain links TRBV11-2 to TRBJ1-1, with D possibly TRBD1 on 5 matching bases. The origin of this receptor is a boy under two years old with a congenital heart defect. CDR3 DNA: TGTGCCAGCAGCTCCGATCTATGGGGGGACGACACTGAAGCTTTCTTT. Translating gives CASSSDLWGDDTEAFF.